These 27 T cell receptor beta chains share one sample of origin, sequenced in a study of shared clonotypes between healthy human individuals. Data came from immunoSEQ multiplex PCR; TCRdb stores just in-frame clones and leaves some out. The data show about 990,000 clones, approximately 80% seen once. Sequencing was done on a sample of memory CD4+ T cells from PBMCs. The subset here: CD45RA-negative fraction. Receptors originate from a man aged 18 to 30 in good health. Some clones in this sample may be carry-over from other donors' samples.

Concerning this clone: This same CDR3 is encoded by further DNA sequences in the sample. The V call is TRBV5-1, the J call TRBJ1-5; D is possibly TRBD1 (5 bases). The germline V gene encodes CDR1 SGHRS and CDR2 YFSETQ. V was clipped by 0 bases and J by 7 bases, with 8 bases between them. The CDR3 extends over 13 amino acids. CDR3 nucleotides: TGCGCCAGCAGCTTGGCCGGGGACCAGCCCCAGCATTTT. It encodes CASSLAGDQPQHF.

The chain combines TRBV2 with TRBJ1-2; the D is unclear. Germline lookup yields CDR1 SNHLY and CDR2 FYNNEI. CDR3 length: 14 residues. V lost 4 bases and J lost 0, with 9 bases in between. CDR3 sequence (DNA): TGTGCCAGCAGTGCAGGAACAGCTAACTATGGCTACACCTTC. Translated: CASSAGTANYGYTF.

The rearrangement uses TRBV18 and TRBJ1-1, with D hard to call. V was clipped by 2 bases and J by 3 bases, with 13 bases between them. The CDR3 has 15 residues. Germline loops: CDR1 KGHSH, CDR2 LQKENI. CDR3 bases: TGTGCCAGCTCACCAGGGGTAGCGGGGTACACTGAAGCTTTCTTT. The encoded protein is CASSPGVAGYTEAFF.

As to this clone: The identical CDR3 is also encoded by other nucleotide sequences in the sample. The chain couples TRBV28 to TRBJ1-5; no clear D. The CDR3 runs 12 residues. V was pared by 6 bases and J by 4 bases, with 7 bases between. Germline loops: CDR1 MDHEN, CDR2 SYDVKM. The CDR3 DNA reads TGTGCCAGCAGAGGGCTGAATCAGCCCCAGCATTTT. Translating gives CASRGLNQPQHF.

With regard to this clone: The same CDR3 is also encoded by other DNA sequences in this sample. J is TRBJ2-1 and V is TRBV7-2; no clear D gene. The germline V and J ends were trimmed by 0 bases and 0 bases, with 6 bases remaining between them. The germline V gene encodes CDR1 SGHTA and CDR2 FQGNSA. The CDR3 is 15 amino acids. CDR3 amino acids: CASSLAPSSYNEQFF. In DNA, the CDR3 is TGTGCCAGCAGCTTAGCACCATCCTCCTACAATGAGCAGTTCTTC. Drawing the rest from reference TRBV7-2 and TRBJ2-1, the complete variable domain is GAGVSQSPSNKVTEKGKDVELRCDPISGHTALYWYRQSLGQGLEFLIYFQGNSAPDKSGLPSDRFSAERTGGSVSTLTIQRTQQEDSAVYLCASSLAPSSYNEQFFGPGTRLTVL.

For this clone: Since the CDR3 does not end with the conserved phenylalanine or tryptophan, this likely comes from a read error. This chain uses TRBV7-2 with TRBJ1-2; TRBD1 matches at 8 bases. Germline CDR1 is SGHTA and CDR2 is FQGNSA. CDR3 length equals 14 residues. After removal of 10 bases from V and 7 bases from J, the junction contained 14 bases not matched to a gene. The CDR3 nucleotides are TGTGCCATTACGCGGACAGGGACTATAGGTGGCTACACCCTC. This codes for CAITRTGTIGGYTL.

V is TRBV5-8 and J is TRBJ1-2; D gene ambiguous. Germline V gene sequence: CDR1 SGHTS, CDR2 YDEGEE. V gave up 4 bases and J gave up 3 bases, with 13 bases separating them. The CDR3 runs to 14 residues. CDR3 DNA sequence: TGTGCCAGCAGCCTGGATAAGCCGTACTATGGCTACACCTTC. Translating it yields CASSLDKPYYGYTF.

This clone was recorded once. The same CDR3 can be traced to other DNA sequences in this sample. The chain has TRBV2 and TRBJ2-7; TRBD1 agrees at 9 bases. The junction had 3 bases not matched to a gene; V was cut back by 6 bases and J by 0 bases. The CDR3 is 14 residues long. The V gene's germline CDR1 is SNHLY and CDR2 FYNNEI. The CDR3 sequence: CASRATGGSYEQYF. The DNA of the CDR3 is TGTGCCAGCAGGGCGACAGGGGGCTCCTACGAGCAGTACTTC.

In its sample, this clone was seen once. A far larger clone is one base from this, pointing to a likely read error. Other DNA sequences in the sample encode the same CDR3. For the CDR3, the DNA is TGCGCCAGCAGTTTGGAGGACAGGGGTGCCTACGAGCAGTACTTC. This encodes CASSLEDRGAYEQYF. V and J are TRBV28 and TRBJ2-7; the match to TRBD1 covers 9 bases. The CDR3 covers 15 residues. The germline CDR1 and CDR2 sequences are MDHEN and SYDVKM.

The genes are TRBV6-6 and TRBJ2-5; TRBD1 might be the D (5 bases). The V gene's germline CDR1 is MNHNY and CDR2 SVGAGI (reference sequence). Trimming cost V 4 bases and J 4 bases, with 7 bases left between them. The CDR3 extends over 12 amino acids. In DNA, the CDR3 is TGTGCCAGCAGTTCAAGGGGAGAGACCCAGTACTTC. This codes for CASSSRGETQYF.

This clone was counted only a few times. The chain couples TRBV2 to TRBJ1-4; D is perhaps TRBD1 (6 bases). Germline V gives CDR1 SNHLY, CDR2 FYNNEI. The CDR3 spans 14 residues. V lost 6 bases and J lost 4, with 12 bases in between. The CDR3 sequence: CASRETGVNEKLFF. CDR3 in DNA: TGTGCCAGCAGGGAGACAGGAGTTAATGAAAAACTGTTTTTT. Combining the CDR3 with reference TRBV2 and TRBJ1-4 gives the whole variable domain EPEVTQTPSHQVTQMGQEVILRCVPISNHLYFYWYRQILGQKVEFLVSFYNNEISEKSEIFDDQFSVERPDGSNFTLKIRSTKLEDSAMYFCASRETGVNEKLFFGSGTQLSVL.

This chain links TRBV19 with TRBJ2-1; D may be TRBD1 (5 bases). This CDR3 has 13 amino acids. The V end was cut by 2 bases, the J end by 12 bases, with 14 bases between. The V gene's germline CDR1 is LNHDA and CDR2 SQIVND (reference sequence). The DNA of the CDR3 is TGTGCCAGTAGTATAACATTAAAGACAGCGCAGTTCTTC. This gives the protein CASSITLKTAQFF.

The chain carries TRBV21-1 and TRBJ2-5; TRBD2 reflects the table's D call only, with no check against the DNA. TRBV21-1 is a known pseudogene. CDR3 length: 16 residues. DNA for the CDR3: TGTGCCAGCAGCGCAACAAGGCAGGGAGGGTTGGAGACCCAGTACTTC. Its translation: CASSATRQGGLETQYF.

This rearrangement joins TRBV7-8 to TRBJ1-4; D ambiguous. The CDR3 loop spans 14 amino acids. Trimming cost V 1 base and J 6 bases, with 9 bases left between them. CDR1 and CDR2 (germline): SGHVS, FQNEAQ. DNA of the CDR3: TGTGCCAGCAGCTTAGGCCGTGGAGATGAAAAACTGTTTTTT. It encodes CASSLGRGDEKLFF.

The chain employs TRBV27 and TRBJ2-1, with TRBD2 matching 7 bases. Trimming cost V 5 bases and J 0 bases; bases outside gene matches: 10. Germline assignment: CDR1 MNHEY and CDR2 SMNVEV (reference sequence). CDR3 length equals 17 residues. The CDR3 region is CASSPRLATPSYNEQFF. CDR3 DNA sequence: TGTGCCAGCAGTCCTAGACTAGCTACCCCCTCCTACAATGAGCAGTTCTTC.

The rearrangement uses TRBV4-1 and TRBJ1-2; a possible D gene is TRBD1 (5 bases). CDR1 is MGHRA and CDR2 is YSYEKL in the germline V gene. Trimming stripped 0 bases from V and 8 bases from J, with 13 bases between. The CDR3 totals 14 residues. The chain's CDR3 is CASSQEVRRGGYTF. The CDR3 coding sequence is TGCGCCAGCAGCCAAGAAGTTCGGCGGGGGGGCTACACCTTC.

The rearrangement joins TRBV5-1 to TRBJ2-2; 7 bases match TRBD2. This CDR3 is 15 amino acids long. Looked up from germline, CDR1 is SGHRS and CDR2 is YFSETQ. Trimming cost V 0 bases and J 8 bases; bases outside gene matches: 7. CDR3 region: CASSLATSGKGELFF. CDR3 nucleotides: TGCGCCAGCAGCTTGGCGACGAGCGGGAAAGGGGAGCTGTTTTTT.

In DNA, the CDR3 is TGCGCCAGCAGCCCCAACCTAGCAGACTTCGCAGATACGCAGTATTTT. Translation: CASSPNLADFADTQYF. J is TRBJ2-3 and V is TRBV4-1; perhaps TRBD2 as D (5 bases). The germline V gene has CDR1 MGHRA and CDR2 YSYEKL. The CDR3 extends over 16 amino acids. V was clipped by 4 bases and J by 4 bases, with 18 bases between them.

CDR3 DNA: TGTGCCAGCAGTGAAACCGGACAGGGAAGTGAAGCTTTCTTT. It codes for CASSETGQGSEAFF. The chain combines TRBV6-1 with TRBJ1-1; 8 positions agree with TRBD1. CDR3 length: 14 residues. The J segment lost 7 bases and the V segment lost 2 bases, leaving 6 bases of the junction unmatched. Germline CDR1 and CDR2: MNHNS and SASEGT.

The rearrangement joins TRBV28 to TRBJ1-2, with unresolved D. The CDR3 totals 13 residues. The germline gives CDR1 MDHEN, CDR2 SYDVKM. V was cut by 3 bases and J by 4 bases, with 9 bases left in between. Here the CDR3 reads CASSFPLLYGYTF. In DNA, the CDR3 is TGTGCCAGCAGTTTCCCGTTACTCTATGGCTACACCTTC.

This clone was seen a handful of times. The J gene is TRBJ2-7, the V gene TRBV6-1, with D possibly being TRBD2 (6 bases). Deletions cut 1 base from V and 3 bases from J, with 13 bases between. This CDR3 spans 15 amino acids. CDR1 MNHNS and CDR2 SASEGT come from the germline V gene. CDR3 in amino acids: CASSEGGGRGYEQYF. Written as DNA, the CDR3 is TGTGCCAGCAGTGAAGGTGGAGGGAGAGGCTACGAGCAGTACTTC.

The CDR3 is CASSLRGSSDTGELFF. CDR3 nucleotides: TGTGCCAGCAGCTTACGAGGGAGTTCAGACACCGGGGAGCTGTTTTTT. The V and J genes are TRBV7-9 and TRBJ2-2; weak D call: TRBD2 (5 bases). In germline, CDR1 is SEHNR, CDR2 FQNEAQ (reference sequence). The CDR3 runs 16 residues. The V and J ends lost 2 bases and 3 bases respectively, with 13 bases between them. The entire variable domain, with the rest obtained from reference TRBV7-9 and TRBJ2-2, is as follows: DTGVSQNPRHKITKRGQNVTFRCDPISEHNRLYWYRQTLGQGPEFLTYFQNEAQLEKSRLLSDRFSAERPKGSFSTLEIQRTEQGDSAMYLCASSLRGSSDTGELFFGEGSRLTVL.

The chain couples TRBV28 to TRBJ2-7, with TRBD1 matching over 7 bases. This CDR3 spans 15 amino acids. Germline values: CDR1 MDHEN, CDR2 SYDVKM. With 5 bases clipped from V and 2 bases from J, the junction kept 9 bases outside the gene matches. Here the CDR3 DNA reads TGTGCCAGCAGTCCGGCCGGGACAGAGACCTACGAGCAGTACTTC. This sequence encodes CASSPAGTETYEQYF.

About this clone itself: This is likely an artifact of a read error, given a far larger clone one base away. The genes are TRBV30 and TRBJ1-2; D ambiguous. Germline assignment: CDR1 GTSNPN and CDR2 SVGIG (reference sequence). V lost 1 base and J 4 bases, leaving 16 bases between the germline ends. This CDR3 is 15 amino acids long. DNA of the CDR3: TGTGCCTGGAGTGCCCCCAACTCTAGGAGCTATGGCTACACCTTC. Protein sequence: CAWSAPNSRSYGYTF.

The chain carries TRBV19 and TRBJ1-5; D is unresolved. Per the germline V gene, CDR1 is LNHDA and CDR2 is SQIVND (reference sequence). The V end was cut by 5 bases, the J end by 1 base, with 9 bases between. There are 14 residues in the CDR3. In DNA form, the CDR3 reads TGTGCCAGTAGTCAAATTGGGAGCAATCAGCCCCAGCATTTT. It translates to CASSQIGSNQPQHF.

The CDR3 DNA sequence: TGTGCCAGCAGCTTAGCCGGGACAGGGATCGGCTACACCTTC. Translating gives CASSLAGTGIGYTF. The chain carries TRBV7-2 and TRBJ1-2; TRBD1 agrees at 9 bases. CDR1 is SGHTA, CDR2 FQGNSA, per germline. The CDR3 consists of 14 residues. V lost 0 bases and J lost 8; bases outside the gene matches: 4.

This sequence joins TRBV7-3 and TRBJ2-5, with D possibly being TRBD2 (6 bases). The CDR3 spans 14 residues. Trimming shortened V by 5 bases and J by 5 bases, and 15 bases separated the two germline ends. The germline V gene encodes CDR1 SGHTA and CDR2 FQGTGA. This chain's CDR3 is CASSPSGWGETQYF. Written as DNA, the CDR3 is TGTGCCAGCAGCCCCAGCGGGTGGGGGGAGACCCAGTACTTC.